This TCR beta chain derives from a study of blood T cell repertoires in COVID-19. Study information: The United States, Italy and Spain supplied acute and convalescent COVID-19 samples. T cells, B-cell-depleted T cells, or PBMCs supplied cDNA or gDNA.

CDR1 WSHSY and CDR2 SAAADI come from the germline V gene. J was trimmed by 6 bases and V by 6 bases; bases with no gene match: 5. The CDR3 is made up of 14 amino acids. Original data processing: Reference gene primer amplification in the assay estimated nucleated cell counts. Libraries were prepared by immunoSEQ multiplex PCR; TCRdb keeps only in-frame clonotypes and omits some of them. V and J calls and clone size come straight from that table; D and trimming were deduced from the DNA. The repertoire has about 220,000 clones, about 85% of them found once; the top ten carry roughly 4.6%. Sequencing input: peripheral blood. The rearrangement links TRBV10-2 to TRBJ2-1; TRBD1 matches at 10 bases. The TCR was taken from a woman aged 55-70 years who had recovered from COVID-19. The CDR3 loop is CASSRQGAGNEQFF. The DNA of the CDR3 is TGCGCCAGCAGCCGACAGGGGGCAGGCAATGAGCAGTTCTTC.